Below, one T cell receptor (beta chain) is given with its context. The CDR3 contains 14 residues. Germline CDR1 and CDR2: MGHRA and YSYEKL. The V gene lost 4 bases and the J gene lost 5 bases, with 11 bases spanning the gap. In the authors' methods: Estimated nucleated cell counts came from reference gene primer amplification. Some clones are missing from TCRdb's copy, which holds only in-frame ones; the method was immunoSEQ multiplex PCR. V, J and clone size are taken as reported in that table, and D and trimming were inferred from the DNA itself. The sample has roughly 460,000 clones, approximately 90% seen once; the top ten hold roughly 0.78%. This entry belongs to a study of blood T cell repertoires in COVID-19.

Sequencing used peripheral blood. This receptor was identified in a man in his late teens or twenties with COVID-19, enrolled during active disease. The chain recombines TRBV4-1 with TRBJ2-2; D perhaps matches TRBD1 (5 bases). The CDR3 bases are TGCGCCAGCAGCCCCAGGGTCCGGACCGGGGAGCTGTTTTTT. This sequence encodes CASSPRVRTGELFF.